This TCR beta chain was recovered during a study of blood T cell repertoires in COVID-19. Study background: Whether acute or convalescent, the COVID-19 samples came from the United States, Italy and Spain.

Some clones are missing from TCRdb's copy, which holds only in-frame ones; the method was immunoSEQ multiplex PCR. The sample lists some 260,000 clones, 88% seen once, with 0.95% to 1% in the top ten. This clone has only one observation. With 5 bases clipped from V and 4 bases from J, the junction kept 1 base outside the gene matches. The CDR3 loop spans 11 amino acids. Germline CDR1 and CDR2: GTSNPN and SVGIG (reference sequence). This receptor was identified in a woman in her forties who had recovered from COVID-19. The chain recombines TRBV30 with TRBJ1-1; TRBD1 aligns across 7 bases. Sequenced input: peripheral blood. DNA for the CDR3: TGTGCCTGGGACAGGGCCACTGAAGCTTTCTTT. This gives the protein CAWDRATEAFF.